This passage covers 4 T cell receptor beta chains from one sample sequenced in a study of post-analysis software for immune sequencing data. General observations from the study: Higher frequency in patients than in controls was seen for roughly five TRBV segments, with TRBV5-6, TRBV5-1 and TRBV20-1 among them.

Unique-molecular-identifier-tagged TCR beta cDNA libraries were used. TCRdb analysed the PCR reads with MiXCR anew, one entry per CDR3 protein. The sample has fewer than 900,000 distinct CDR3 sequences, under 60% seen once; the top ten hold roughly 4.4%. Antigens of these TCRs are unknown. Sequencing was done on a sample of blood. These receptors were obtained from a girl aged 5 to 17 with multiple sclerosis.

The V call is TRBV4-1, the J call TRBJ2-5; no firm D call. The ends were cut back, 1 base at V and 7 bases at J, with 10 bases in the middle. The CDR3 spans 13 residues. Germline V lookup: CDR1 MGHRA, CDR2 YSYEKL. CDR3 loop: CASSQGGVGTQYF. In nucleotides, the CDR3 is TGCGCCAGCAGCCAAGGCGGAGTGGGGACCCAGTACTTC.

On this clonotype: Mismatch with germline at one junction end may stem from a read error. The V and J genes are TRBV7-7 and TRBJ2-5; perhaps D is TRBD1 or TRBD2 (5 bases each). There are 15 residues in the CDR3. Germline CDR1 is SSHAT and CDR2 is FNYEAQ (reference sequence). The CDR3 loop is CASSTNLGAGETQYF. DNA for the CDR3: TGTGCTAGCAGCACGAATCTAGGGGCGGGAGAGACCCAGTACTTC.

This chain connects TRBV29-1 to TRBJ2-3; 10 bases fit TRBD2. The V and J ends lost 5 bases and 1 base, in that order; junction bases with no gene match: 9. CDR3 size: 16 residues. The germline V gene has CDR1 SQVTM and CDR2 ANQGSEA. CDR3 coding DNA: TGCAGCGTTCCCCCCTCTAGCGGGAGAGGCACAGATACGCAGTATTTT. Amino acid sequence: CSVPPSSGRGTDTQYF.

The chain recombines TRBV29-1 with TRBJ2-1; a possible D gene is TRBD2 (5 bases). Looked up from germline, CDR1 is SQVTM and CDR2 is ANQGSEA. The CDR3 consists of 10 residues. Trimming left V 7 bases short and J 15 bases short, with 16 bases between. DNA of the CDR3: TGCAGCGCCACCTCTAGCTATCGGTTCTTC. It yields the protein CSATSSYRFF.